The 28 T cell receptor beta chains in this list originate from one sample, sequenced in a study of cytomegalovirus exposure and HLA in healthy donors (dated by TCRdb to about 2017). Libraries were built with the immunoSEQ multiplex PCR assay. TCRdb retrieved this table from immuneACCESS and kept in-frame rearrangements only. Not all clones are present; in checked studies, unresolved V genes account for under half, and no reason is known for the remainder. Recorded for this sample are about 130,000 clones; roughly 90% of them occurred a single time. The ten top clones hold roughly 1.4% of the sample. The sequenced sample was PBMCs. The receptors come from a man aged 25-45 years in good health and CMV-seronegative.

DNA for the CDR3: TGCGCCAGCAGCGCCGGGACTAGGCGAGAGACCCAGTACTTC. It codes for CASSAGTRRETQYF. The chain uses TRBV5-1 and TRBJ2-5; 8 bases are a match to TRBD2. J was trimmed by 4 bases and V by 4 bases; bases with no gene match: 6. The germline V gene has CDR1 SGHRS and CDR2 YFSETQ. This CDR3 has 14 residues.

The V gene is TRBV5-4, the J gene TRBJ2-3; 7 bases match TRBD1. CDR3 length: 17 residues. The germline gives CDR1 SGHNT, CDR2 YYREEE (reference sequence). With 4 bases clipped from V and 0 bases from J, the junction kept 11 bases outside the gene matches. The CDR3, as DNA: TGTGCCAGCAGCCCAGGCGACAGGGAACCTAGCACAGATACGCAGTATTTT. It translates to CASSPGDREPSTDTQYF.

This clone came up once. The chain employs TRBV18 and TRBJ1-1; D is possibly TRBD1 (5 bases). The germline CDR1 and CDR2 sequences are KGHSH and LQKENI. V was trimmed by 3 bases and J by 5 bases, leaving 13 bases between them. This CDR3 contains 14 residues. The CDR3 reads CASSPWQEGTEAFF. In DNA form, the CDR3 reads TGTGCCAGCTCACCTTGGCAGGAGGGGACTGAAGCTTTCTTT.

The DNA for the CDR3 is TGTGCCAGCAGTCTTACACCGTACAATGAGCAGTTCTTC. It translates to CASSLTPYNEQFF. V and J are TRBV6-6 and TRBJ2-1; D remains ambiguous. Trimming removed 5 bases at V and 4 bases at J, with 9 bases between. The CDR3 consists of 13 residues. Germline V CDR1 and CDR2: MNHNY, SVGAGI (reference sequence).

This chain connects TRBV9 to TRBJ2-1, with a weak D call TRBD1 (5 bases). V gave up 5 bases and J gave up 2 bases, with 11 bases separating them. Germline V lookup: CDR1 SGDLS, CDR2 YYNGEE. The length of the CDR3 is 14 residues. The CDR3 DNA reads TGTGCCAGCAGGGGGCCATACGCCTACAATGAGCAGTTCTTC. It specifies CASRGPYAYNEQFF.

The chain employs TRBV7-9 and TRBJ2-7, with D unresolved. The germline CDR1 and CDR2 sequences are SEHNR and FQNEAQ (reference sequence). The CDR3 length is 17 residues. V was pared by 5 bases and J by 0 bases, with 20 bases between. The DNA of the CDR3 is TGTGCCAGCAGCGAATCCCCGGGTCAGCCCCTCTCCTACGAGCAGTACTTC. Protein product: CASSESPGQPLSYEQYF.

CDR3 coding DNA: TGTGCCAGCAGGATTAAGGCGGGAGACTCCTACGAGCAGTACTTC. This translates into CASRIKAGDSYEQYF. This sequence joins TRBV28 and TRBJ2-7; 7 positions match TRBD2. The junction had 8 bases not matched to a gene; V was cut back by 6 bases and J by 0 bases. Germline lookup yields CDR1 MDHEN and CDR2 SYDVKM. This CDR3 region has 15 residues.

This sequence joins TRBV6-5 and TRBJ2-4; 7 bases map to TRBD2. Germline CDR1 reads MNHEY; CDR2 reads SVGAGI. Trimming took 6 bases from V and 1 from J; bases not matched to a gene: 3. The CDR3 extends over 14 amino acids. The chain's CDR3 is CASRGGGAKNIQYF. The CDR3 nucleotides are TGTGCCAGCAGGGGGGGAGGGGCCAAAAACATTCAGTACTTC.

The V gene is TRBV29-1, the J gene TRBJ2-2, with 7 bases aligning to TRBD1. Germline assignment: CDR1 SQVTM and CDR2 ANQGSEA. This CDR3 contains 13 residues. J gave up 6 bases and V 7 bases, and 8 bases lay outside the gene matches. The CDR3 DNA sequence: TGCAGCGGATTCGACAGGGCTTCCGGGGAGCTGTTTTTT. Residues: CSGFDRASGELFF.

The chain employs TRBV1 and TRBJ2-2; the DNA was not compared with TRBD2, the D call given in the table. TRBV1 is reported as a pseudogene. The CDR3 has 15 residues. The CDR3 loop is CTSSQWAGAGGELFF. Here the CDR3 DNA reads TGCACCAGCAGCCAATGGGCGGGAGCGGGCGGGGAGCTGTTTTTT.

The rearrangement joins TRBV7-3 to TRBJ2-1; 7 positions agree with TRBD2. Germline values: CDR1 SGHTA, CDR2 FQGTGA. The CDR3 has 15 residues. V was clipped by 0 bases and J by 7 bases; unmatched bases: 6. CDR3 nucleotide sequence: TGTGCCAGCAGCTTAACGGGGGACTATGGAAATGAGCAGTTCTTC. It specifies CASSLTGDYGNEQFF.

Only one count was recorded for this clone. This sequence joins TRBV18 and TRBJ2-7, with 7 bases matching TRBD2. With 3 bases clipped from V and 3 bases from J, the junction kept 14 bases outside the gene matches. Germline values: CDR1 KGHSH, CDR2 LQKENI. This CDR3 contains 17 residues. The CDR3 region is CASSPTLAEFGVYEQYF. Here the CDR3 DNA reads TGTGCCAGCTCACCCACCCTAGCGGAATTTGGGGTCTACGAGCAGTACTTC.

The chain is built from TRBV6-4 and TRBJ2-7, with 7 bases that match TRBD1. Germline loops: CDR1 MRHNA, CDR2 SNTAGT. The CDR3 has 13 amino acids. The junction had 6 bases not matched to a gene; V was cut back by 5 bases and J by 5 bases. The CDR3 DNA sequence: TGTGCCAGCAGTAAATTAACAGGGGACGAGCAGTACTTC. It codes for CASSKLTGDEQYF.

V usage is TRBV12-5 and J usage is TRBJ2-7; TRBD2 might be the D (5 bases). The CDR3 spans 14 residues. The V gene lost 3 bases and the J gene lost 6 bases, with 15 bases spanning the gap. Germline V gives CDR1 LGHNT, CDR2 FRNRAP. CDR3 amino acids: CASGFGSEGSEQYF. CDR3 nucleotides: TGTGCTAGTGGTTTCGGGTCCGAAGGGAGCGAGCAGTACTTC.

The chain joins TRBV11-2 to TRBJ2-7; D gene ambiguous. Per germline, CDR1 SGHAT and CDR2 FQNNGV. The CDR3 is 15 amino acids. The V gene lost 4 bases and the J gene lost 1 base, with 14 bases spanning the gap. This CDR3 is CASSSRFDNSYEQYF. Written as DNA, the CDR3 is TGTGCCAGCAGCTCGAGATTCGACAATTCCTACGAGCAGTACTTC.

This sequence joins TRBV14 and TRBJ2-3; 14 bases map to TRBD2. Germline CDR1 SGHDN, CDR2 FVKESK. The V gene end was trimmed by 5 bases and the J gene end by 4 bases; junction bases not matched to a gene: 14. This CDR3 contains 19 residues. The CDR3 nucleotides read TGTGCCAGCAGCACAGGAACGACTAGCGGGAGGGAAGGGCCAGATACGCAGTATTTT. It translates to CASSTGTTSGREGPDTQYF.

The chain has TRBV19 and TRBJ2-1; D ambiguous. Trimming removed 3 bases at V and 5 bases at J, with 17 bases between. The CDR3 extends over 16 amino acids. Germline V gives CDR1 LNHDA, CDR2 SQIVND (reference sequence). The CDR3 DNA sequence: TGTGCCAGTAGTATTTCCTGGAGCCATCAGAACAATGAGCAGTTCTTC. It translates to CASSISWSHQNNEQFF.

CDR3: CASKGRNTEAFF. The CDR3 nucleotides read TGTGCCAGCAAAGGGAGGAACACTGAAGCTTTCTTT. V and J are TRBV6-1 and TRBJ1-1; D unresolved. CDR1 and CDR2 from the germline V gene are MNHNS and SASEGT. V lost 7 bases and J lost 1, with 7 bases in between. This CDR3 spans 12 amino acids.

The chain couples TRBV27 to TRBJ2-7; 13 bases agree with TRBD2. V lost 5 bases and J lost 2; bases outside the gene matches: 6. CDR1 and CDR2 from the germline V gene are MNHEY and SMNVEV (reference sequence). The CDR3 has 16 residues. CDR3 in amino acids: CASSTGTSGTAYEQYF. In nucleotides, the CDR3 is TGTGCCAGCAGTACCGGGACTAGCGGGACTGCCTACGAGCAGTACTTC.

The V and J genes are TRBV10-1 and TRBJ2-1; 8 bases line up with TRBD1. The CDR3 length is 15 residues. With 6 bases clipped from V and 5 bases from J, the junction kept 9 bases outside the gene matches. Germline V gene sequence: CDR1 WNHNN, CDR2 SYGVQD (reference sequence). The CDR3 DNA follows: TGCGCCAGCAGAGGACAGGGCCCCTTCGACAATGAGCAGTTCTTC. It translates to CASRGQGPFDNEQFF.

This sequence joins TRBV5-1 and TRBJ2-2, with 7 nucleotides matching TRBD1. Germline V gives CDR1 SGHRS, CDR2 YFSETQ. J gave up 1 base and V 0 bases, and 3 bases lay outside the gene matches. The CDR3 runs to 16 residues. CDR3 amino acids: CASSLADRENTGELFF. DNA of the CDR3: TGCGCCAGCAGCTTGGCCGACAGGGAGAACACCGGGGAGCTGTTTTTT. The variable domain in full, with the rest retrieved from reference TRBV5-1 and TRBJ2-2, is KAGVTQTPRYLIKTRGQQVTLSCSPISGHRSVSWYQQTPGQGLQFLFEYFSETQRNKGNFPGRFSGRQFSNSRSEMNVSTLELGDSALYLCASSLADRENTGELFFGEGSRLTVL.

This CDR3 reads CASSQVKGVGGDTQYF. The CDR3 DNA follows: TGCGCCAGCAGCCAAGTAAAGGGGGTAGGGGGAGATACGCAGTATTTT. J is TRBJ2-3 and V is TRBV4-3, with D maybe TRBD1 (6 bases). Germline assignment: CDR1 LGHNA and CDR2 YSLEER. The CDR3 runs 16 residues. Trimming pared 1 base from V and 5 bases from J, leaving 16 bases between.

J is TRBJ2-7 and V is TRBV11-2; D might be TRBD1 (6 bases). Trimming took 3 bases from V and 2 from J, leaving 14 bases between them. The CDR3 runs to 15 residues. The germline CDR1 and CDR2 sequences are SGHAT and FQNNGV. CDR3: CASSFIRGKAYEQYF. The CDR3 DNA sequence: TGTGCCAGCAGCTTCATCAGGGGAAAAGCCTACGAGCAGTACTTC. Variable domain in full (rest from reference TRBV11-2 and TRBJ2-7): EAGVAQSPRYKIIEKRQSVAFWCNPISGHATLYWYQQILGQGPKLLIQFQNNGVVDDSQLPKDRFSAERLKGVDSTLKIQPAKLEDSAVYLCASSFIRGKAYEQYFGPGTRLTVT.

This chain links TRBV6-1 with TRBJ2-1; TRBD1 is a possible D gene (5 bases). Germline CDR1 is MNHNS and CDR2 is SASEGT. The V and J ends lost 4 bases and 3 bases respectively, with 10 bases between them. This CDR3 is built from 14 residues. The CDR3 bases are TGTGCCAGCAGTGCAGGGTGGGACTACAATGAGCAGTTCTTC. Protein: CASSAGWDYNEQFF.

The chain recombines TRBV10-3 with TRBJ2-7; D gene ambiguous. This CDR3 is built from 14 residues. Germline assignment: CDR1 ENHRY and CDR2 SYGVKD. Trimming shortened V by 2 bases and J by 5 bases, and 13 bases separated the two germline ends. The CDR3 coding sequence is TGTGCCATCAGTGAGGTTATCTCTCCTAACGAGCAGTACTTC. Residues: CAISEVISPNEQYF.

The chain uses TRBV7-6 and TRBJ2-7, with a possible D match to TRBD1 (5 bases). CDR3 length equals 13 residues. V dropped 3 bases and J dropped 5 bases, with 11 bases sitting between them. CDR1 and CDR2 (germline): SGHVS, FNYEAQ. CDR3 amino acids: CASSLTVNHEQYF. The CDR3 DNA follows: TGTGCCAGCAGCTTGACAGTAAACCACGAGCAGTACTTC.

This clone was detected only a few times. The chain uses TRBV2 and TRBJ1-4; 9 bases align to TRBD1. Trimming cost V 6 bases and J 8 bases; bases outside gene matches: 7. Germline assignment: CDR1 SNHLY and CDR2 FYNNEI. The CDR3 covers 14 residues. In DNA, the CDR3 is TGTGCCAGCAGATCGGGACAGGGTAGGGAAAAACTGTTTTTT. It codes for CASRSGQGREKLFF.

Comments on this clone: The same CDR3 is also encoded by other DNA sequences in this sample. The CDR3 DNA is TGTGCCATCAGAGACAGGGGCTCCTACAATGAGCAGTTCTTC. Its protein product is CAIRDRGSYNEQFF. The rearrangement links TRBV10-3 to TRBJ2-1, with 8 bases fitting TRBD1. Germline assignment: CDR1 ENHRY and CDR2 SYGVKD. The V gene end was trimmed by 6 bases and the J gene end by 0 bases; junction bases not matched to a gene: 1. This CDR3 has 14 amino acids.